This T cell receptor (beta chain) came from a study of OX40 agonist ivuxolimab in advanced cancers. For the study at large: Partial responses occurred in Three dose-escalation patients, one with hepatocellular carcinoma and two with cutaneous melanoma.

Clones were sequenced by immunoSEQ multiplex PCR, and TCRdb holds only the in-frame ones, with some missing. Here the sample spans 65,000 to 95,000 clones, about 91% being singletons. The sequenced sample was CD4+ or CD8+ T cells sorted from blood, obtained in a trial of the OX40 agonist ivuxolimab. The clonotype originates from an adult with an advanced solid tumor such as melanoma, head and neck, liver or kidney cancer.

CDR3 in amino acids: CAISDGDRVIPLHF. For the CDR3, the DNA is TGTGCCATCAGTGACGGGGACAGGGTCATCCCCCTCCACTTT. The chain has TRBV10-3 and TRBJ1-6, with 9 nucleotides matching TRBD1. The CDR3 sequence is 14 residues long. Trimming took 3 bases from V and 13 from J; bases not matched to a gene: 7. Per the germline V gene, CDR1 is ENHRY and CDR2 is SYGVKD.